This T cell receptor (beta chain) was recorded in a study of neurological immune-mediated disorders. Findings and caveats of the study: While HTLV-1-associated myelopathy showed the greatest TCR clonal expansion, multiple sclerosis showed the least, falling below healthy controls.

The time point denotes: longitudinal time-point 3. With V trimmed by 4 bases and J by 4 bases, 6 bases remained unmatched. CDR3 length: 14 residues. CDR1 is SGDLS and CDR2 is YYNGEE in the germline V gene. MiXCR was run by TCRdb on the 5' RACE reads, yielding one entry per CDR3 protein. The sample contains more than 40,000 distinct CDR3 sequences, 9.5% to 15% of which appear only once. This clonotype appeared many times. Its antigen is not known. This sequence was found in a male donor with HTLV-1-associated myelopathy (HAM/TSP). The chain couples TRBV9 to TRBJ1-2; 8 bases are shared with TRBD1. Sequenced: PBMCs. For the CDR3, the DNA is TGTGCCAGCAGCTTAGGACAGGGTACCTATGGCTACACCTTC. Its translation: CASSLGQGTYGYTF.